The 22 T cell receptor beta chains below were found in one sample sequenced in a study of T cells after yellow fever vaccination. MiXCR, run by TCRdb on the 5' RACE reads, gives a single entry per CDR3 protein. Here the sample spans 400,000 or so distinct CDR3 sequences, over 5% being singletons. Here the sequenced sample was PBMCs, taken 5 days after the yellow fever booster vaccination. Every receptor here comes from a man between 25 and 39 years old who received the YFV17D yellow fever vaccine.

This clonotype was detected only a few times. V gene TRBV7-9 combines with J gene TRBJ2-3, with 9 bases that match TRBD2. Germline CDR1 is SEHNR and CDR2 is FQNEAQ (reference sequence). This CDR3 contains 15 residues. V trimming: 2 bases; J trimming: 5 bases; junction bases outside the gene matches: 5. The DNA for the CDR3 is TGTGCCAGCAGCTTAAAGTCTAGCGGGATAGATACGCAGTATTTT. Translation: CASSLKSSGIDTQYF.

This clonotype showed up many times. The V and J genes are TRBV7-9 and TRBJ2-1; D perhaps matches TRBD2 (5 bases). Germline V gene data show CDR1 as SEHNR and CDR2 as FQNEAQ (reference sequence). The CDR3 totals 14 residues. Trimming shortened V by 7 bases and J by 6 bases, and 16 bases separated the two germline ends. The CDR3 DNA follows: TGTGCCAGCACCCCCAGTCGAGGAGGCAATGAGCAGTTCTTC. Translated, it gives CASTPSRGGNEQFF.

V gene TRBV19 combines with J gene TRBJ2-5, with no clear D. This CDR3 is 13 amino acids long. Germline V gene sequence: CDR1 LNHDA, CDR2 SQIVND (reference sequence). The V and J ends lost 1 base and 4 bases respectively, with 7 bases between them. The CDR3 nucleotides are TGTGCCAGTAGTATAGGTGGCATAGAGACCCAGTACTTC. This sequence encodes CASSIGGIETQYF.

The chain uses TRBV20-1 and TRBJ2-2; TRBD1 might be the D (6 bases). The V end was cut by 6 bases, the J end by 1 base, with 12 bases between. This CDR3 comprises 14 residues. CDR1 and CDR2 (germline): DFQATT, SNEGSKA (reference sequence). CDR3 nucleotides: TGCAGTGCCCCCGACAGGAGGAACACCGGGGAGCTGTTTTTT. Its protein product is CSAPDRRNTGELFF.

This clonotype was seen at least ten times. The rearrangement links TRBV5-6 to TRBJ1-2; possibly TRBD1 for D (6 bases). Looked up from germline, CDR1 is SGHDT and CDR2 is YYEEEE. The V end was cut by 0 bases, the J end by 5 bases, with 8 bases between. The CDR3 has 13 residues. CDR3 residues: CASSLGQDYGYTF. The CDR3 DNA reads TGTGCCAGCAGCTTGGGACAGGATTATGGCTACACCTTC.

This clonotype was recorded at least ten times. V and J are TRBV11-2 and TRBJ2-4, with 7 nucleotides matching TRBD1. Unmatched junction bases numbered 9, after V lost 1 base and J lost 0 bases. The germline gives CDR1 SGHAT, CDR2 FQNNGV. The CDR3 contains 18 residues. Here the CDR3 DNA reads TGTGCCAGCAGCTTAGTTGCGAGAACAGGGGTAGCCAAAAACATTCAGTACTTC. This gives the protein CASSLVARTGVAKNIQYF.

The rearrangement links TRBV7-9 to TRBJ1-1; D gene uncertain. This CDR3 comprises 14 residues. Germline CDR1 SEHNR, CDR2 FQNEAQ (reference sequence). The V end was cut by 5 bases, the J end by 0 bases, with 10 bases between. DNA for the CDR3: TGTGCCAGCAGCCAAACGACGCTGAACACTGAAGCTTTCTTT. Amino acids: CASSQTTLNTEAFF.

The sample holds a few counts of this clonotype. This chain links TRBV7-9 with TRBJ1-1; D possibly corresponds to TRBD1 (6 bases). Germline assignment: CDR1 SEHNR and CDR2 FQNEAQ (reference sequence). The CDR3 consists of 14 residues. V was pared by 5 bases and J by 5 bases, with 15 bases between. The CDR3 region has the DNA TGTGCCAGCAGCCAACAGGGCGGTCAGACTGAAGCTTTCTTT. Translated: CASSQQGGQTEAFF.

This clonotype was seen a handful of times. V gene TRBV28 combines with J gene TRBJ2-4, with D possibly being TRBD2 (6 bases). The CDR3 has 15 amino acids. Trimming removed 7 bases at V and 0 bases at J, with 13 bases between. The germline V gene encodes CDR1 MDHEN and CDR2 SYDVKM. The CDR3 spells CASNLVGGAKNIQYF. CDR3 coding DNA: TGTGCCAGCAACCTAGTGGGGGGAGCCAAAAACATTCAGTACTTC.

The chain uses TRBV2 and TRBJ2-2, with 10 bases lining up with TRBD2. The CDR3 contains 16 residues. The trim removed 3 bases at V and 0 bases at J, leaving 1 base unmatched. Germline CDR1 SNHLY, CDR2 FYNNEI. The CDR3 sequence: CASSDGTSANTGELFF. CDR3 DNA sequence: TGTGCCAGCAGTGATGGGACTAGCGCGAACACCGGGGAGCTGTTTTTT.

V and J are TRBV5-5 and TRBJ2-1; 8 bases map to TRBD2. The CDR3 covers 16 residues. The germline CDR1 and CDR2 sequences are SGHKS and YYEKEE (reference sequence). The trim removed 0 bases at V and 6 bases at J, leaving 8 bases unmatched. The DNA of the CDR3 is TGTGCCAGCAGCTTGGAGCGGGAGAGGTTTGGCAATGAGCAGTTCTTC. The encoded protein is CASSLERERFGNEQFF.

The CDR3 reads CASRMWTNTGELFF. CDR3 sequence (DNA): TGCGCCAGCAGAATGTGGACGAACACCGGGGAGCTGTTTTTT. The chain uses TRBV10-1 and TRBJ2-2; no clear D gene. The germline V and J ends were trimmed by 6 bases and 0 bases, with 8 bases remaining between them. CDR1 and CDR2 from the germline V gene are WNHNN and SYGVQD (reference sequence). The CDR3 loop spans 14 amino acids.

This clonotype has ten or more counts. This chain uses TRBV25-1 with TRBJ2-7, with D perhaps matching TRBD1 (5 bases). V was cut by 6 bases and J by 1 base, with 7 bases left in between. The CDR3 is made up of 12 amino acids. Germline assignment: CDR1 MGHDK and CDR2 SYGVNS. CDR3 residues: CASRDTSYEQYF. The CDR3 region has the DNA TGTGCCAGCAGGGACACTTCCTACGAGCAGTACTTC.

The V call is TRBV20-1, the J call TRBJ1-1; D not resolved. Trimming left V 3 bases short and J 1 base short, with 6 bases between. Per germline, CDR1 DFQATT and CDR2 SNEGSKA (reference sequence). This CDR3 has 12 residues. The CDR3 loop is CSASVGNTEAFF. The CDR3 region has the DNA TGCAGTGCTAGTGTAGGGAACACTGAAGCTTTCTTT.

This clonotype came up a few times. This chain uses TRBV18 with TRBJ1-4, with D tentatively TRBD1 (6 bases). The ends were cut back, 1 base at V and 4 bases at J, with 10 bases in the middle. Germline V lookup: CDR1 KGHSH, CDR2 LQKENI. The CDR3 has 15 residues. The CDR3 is CASSPRDTFNEKLFF. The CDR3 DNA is TGTGCCAGCTCACCACGGGACACCTTTAATGAAAAACTGTTTTTT. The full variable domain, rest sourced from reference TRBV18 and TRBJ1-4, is NAGVMQNPRHLVRRRGQEARLRCSPMKGHSHVYWYRQLPEEGLKFMVYLQKENIIDESGMPKERFSAEFPKEGPSILRIQQVVRGDSAAYFCASSPRDTFNEKLFFGSGTQLSVL.

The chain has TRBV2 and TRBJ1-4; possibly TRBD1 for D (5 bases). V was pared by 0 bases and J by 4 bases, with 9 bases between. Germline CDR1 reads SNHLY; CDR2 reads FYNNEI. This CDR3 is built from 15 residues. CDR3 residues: CASSEAGGVNEKLFF. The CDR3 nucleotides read TGTGCCAGCAGTGAAGCAGGAGGGGTTAATGAAAAACTGTTTTTT. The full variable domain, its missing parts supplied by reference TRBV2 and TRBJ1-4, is EPEVTQTPSHQVTQMGQEVILRCVPISNHLYFYWYRQILGQKVEFLVSFYNNEISEKSEIFDDQFSVERPDGSNFTLKIRSTKLEDSAMYFCASSEAGGVNEKLFFGSGTQLSVL.

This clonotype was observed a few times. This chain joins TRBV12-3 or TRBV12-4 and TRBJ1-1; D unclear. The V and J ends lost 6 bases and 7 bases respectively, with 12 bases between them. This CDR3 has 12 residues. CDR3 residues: CASSPAGFEAFF. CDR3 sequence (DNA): TGTGCCAGCAGCCCGGCCGGTTTTGAAGCTTTCTTT.

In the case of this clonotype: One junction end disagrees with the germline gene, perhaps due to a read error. The CDR3 DNA is TGTGCCAGCAGTGATTCGGGGCGAAATCGGCCCCAGCATTTT. It codes for CASSDSGRNRPQHF. This rearrangement joins TRBV6-1 to TRBJ1-5, with D possibly TRBD1 on 5 matching bases. CDR3 length equals 14 residues. CDR1 is MNHNS and CDR2 is SASEGT in the germline V gene.

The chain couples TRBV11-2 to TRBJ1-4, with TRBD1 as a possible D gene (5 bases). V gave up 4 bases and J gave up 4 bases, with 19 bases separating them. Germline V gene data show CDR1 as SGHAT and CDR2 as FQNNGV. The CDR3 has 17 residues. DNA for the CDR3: TGTGCCAGCAGCTCGGGTCCTACTGGGGCTTATAATGAAAAACTGTTTTTT. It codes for CASSSGPTGAYNEKLFF.

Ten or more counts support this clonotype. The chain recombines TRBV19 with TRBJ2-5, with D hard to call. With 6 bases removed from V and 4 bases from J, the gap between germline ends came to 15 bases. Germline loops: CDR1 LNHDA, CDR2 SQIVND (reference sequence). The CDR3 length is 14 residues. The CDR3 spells CASRDFGKGETQYF. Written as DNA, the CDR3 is TGTGCCAGTAGGGATTTTGGGAAAGGAGAGACCCAGTACTTC.

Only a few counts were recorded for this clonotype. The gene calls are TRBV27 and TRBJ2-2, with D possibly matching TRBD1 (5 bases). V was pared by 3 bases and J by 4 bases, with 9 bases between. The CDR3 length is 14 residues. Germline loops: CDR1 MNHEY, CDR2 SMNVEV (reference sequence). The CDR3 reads CASSFIRATGELFF. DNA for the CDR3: TGTGCCAGCAGTTTTATCAGGGCCACCGGGGAGCTGTTTTTT.

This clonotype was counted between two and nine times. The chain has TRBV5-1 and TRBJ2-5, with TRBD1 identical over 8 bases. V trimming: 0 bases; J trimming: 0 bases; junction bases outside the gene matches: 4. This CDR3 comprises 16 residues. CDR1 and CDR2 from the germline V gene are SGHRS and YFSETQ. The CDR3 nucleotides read TGCGCCAGCAGCTTGGGGGACAGGCTGTACCAAGAGACCCAGTACTTC. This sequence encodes CASSLGDRLYQETQYF.